This T cell receptor beta chain was identified during a study of cytomegalovirus exposure and HLA in healthy donors. Whole-study findings and limits: Other equally common chains were less clonally expanded than HLA-associated TCR beta chains, a later analysis showed. The sole available immune exposure information was CMV serostatus.

CDR1 and CDR2 (germline): SEHNR, FQNEAQ (reference sequence). V was clipped by 5 bases and J by 4 bases; unmatched bases: 4. The CDR3 sequence is 15 residues long. PCR involved 60 Vbeta and 13 Jbeta primers. TCRdb keeps only in-frame clones here, not all; method: immunoSEQ multiplex PCR. The sample consists of 35,000 or so clones, 81% of them appearing once. A remark on this clone: The antigen is undetermined.

Sample: PBMCs. V gene TRBV7-9 combines with J gene TRBJ2-1, with 11 bases aligning to TRBD2. The receptor comes from a woman between 40 and 50 years old in good health and CMV-seronegative. The DNA of the CDR3 is TGTGCCAGCAGCCTGGGACTAGCGGCTTACAATGAGCAGTTCTTC. This translates into CASSLGLAAYNEQFF.